A selection of T cell receptor beta chains follows, all from one sample in a study of cytomegalovirus exposure and HLA in healthy donors. Sequencing used immunoSEQ multiplex PCR; TCRdb keeps in-frame clones, though not all of them. This table holds about 140,000 clones. Sequencing was performed on PBMCs. These receptors all come from a middle-aged man in good health and CMV-seronegative. Both conserved end residues are part of each CDR3. The order of the fields is J gene, V gene, CDR3 protein.

J gene: TRBJ2-7
V gene: TRBV4-1
CDR3 protein: CASSYQEGFNYEQYF

J gene: TRBJ2-7
V gene: TRBV5-4
CDR3 protein: CASSLPRTYEQYF

J gene: TRBJ1-1
V gene: TRBV5-1
CDR3 protein: CASSLEIRGTEAFF

J gene: TRBJ2-7
V gene: TRBV10-3
CDR3 protein: CAISGSGTGPISYEQYF

J gene: TRBJ1-3
V gene: TRBV29-1
CDR3 protein: CSVEGGTPNLSGNTIYF

J gene: TRBJ2-5
V gene: TRBV7-8
CDR3 protein: CASISPGSQETQYF

J gene: TRBJ2-1
V gene: TRBV7-9
CDR3 protein: CASSGDRSSYNEQFF

J gene: TRBJ2-1
V gene: TRBV5-1
CDR3 protein: CASSLRTSGGTRYNEQFF

J gene: TRBJ2-2
V gene: TRBV19
CDR3 protein: CASKPGQGVNTGELFF

J gene: TRBJ1-5
V gene: TRBV11-2
CDR3 protein: CASSLRGAGRNQPQHF

J gene: TRBJ1-1
V gene: TRBV4-1
CDR3 protein: CASSQDMPGLAEAFF

J gene: TRBJ1-3
V gene: TRBV14
CDR3 protein: CASSQGPSGNTIYF

J gene: TRBJ2-2
V gene: TRBV6-1
CDR3 protein: CASLGLAGAGELFF

J gene: TRBJ1-3
V gene: TRBV7-9
CDR3 protein: CASSSTDRGRNTIYF

J gene: TRBJ2-1
V gene: TRBV7-3
CDR3 protein: CASSLSGTGEQFF

J gene: TRBJ2-7
V gene: TRBV6-5
CDR3 protein: CASSYSRGFSYEQYF

J gene: TRBJ2-3
V gene: TRBV18
CDR3 protein: CASSPSSVDTQYF

J gene: TRBJ1-2
V gene: TRBV4-3
CDR3 protein: CASSQDHALGGSYGYTF

J gene: TRBJ2-7
V gene: TRBV6-5
CDR3 protein: CASSTGTGYEQYF

J gene: TRBJ1-2
V gene: TRBV5-1
CDR3 protein: CASSTTGGLYGYTF

J gene: TRBJ2-5
V gene: TRBV19
CDR3 protein: CASKGTSRETQYF

J gene: TRBJ1-1
V gene: TRBV7-3
CDR3 protein: CASSFTGPTEAFF

J gene: TRBJ1-6
V gene: TRBV5-1
CDR3 protein: CASSGTGDRTSPLHF

J gene: TRBJ1-1
V gene: TRBV12-5
CDR3 protein: CASGLGTTDTEAFF

J gene: TRBJ2-5
V gene: TRBV29-1
CDR3 protein: CSARVRGWETQYF

J gene: TRBJ2-2
V gene: TRBV7-2
CDR3 protein: CASSSGTGTNTGELFF

J gene: TRBJ2-1
V gene: TRBV6-1
CDR3 protein: CASSEGFAGVKTEQFF

J gene: TRBJ2-2
V gene: TRBV5-1
CDR3 protein: CASSRTSGDIGGELFF

J gene: TRBJ2-2
V gene: TRBV5-5
CDR3 protein: CASSGGGKNTGELFF

J gene: TRBJ2-3
V gene: TRBV10-1
CDR3 protein: CAARVTGPKNGSTDTQYF

J gene: TRBJ1-5
V gene: TRBV9
CDR3 protein: CASSATGYQPQHF

J gene: TRBJ2-5
V gene: TRBV11-2
CDR3 protein: CASSLVRMDRITETQYF

J gene: TRBJ1-1
V gene: TRBV28
CDR3 protein: CASTGGRNTEAFF

J gene: TRBJ2-3
V gene: TRBV9
CDR3 protein: CASSPRGIAGSTDTQYF